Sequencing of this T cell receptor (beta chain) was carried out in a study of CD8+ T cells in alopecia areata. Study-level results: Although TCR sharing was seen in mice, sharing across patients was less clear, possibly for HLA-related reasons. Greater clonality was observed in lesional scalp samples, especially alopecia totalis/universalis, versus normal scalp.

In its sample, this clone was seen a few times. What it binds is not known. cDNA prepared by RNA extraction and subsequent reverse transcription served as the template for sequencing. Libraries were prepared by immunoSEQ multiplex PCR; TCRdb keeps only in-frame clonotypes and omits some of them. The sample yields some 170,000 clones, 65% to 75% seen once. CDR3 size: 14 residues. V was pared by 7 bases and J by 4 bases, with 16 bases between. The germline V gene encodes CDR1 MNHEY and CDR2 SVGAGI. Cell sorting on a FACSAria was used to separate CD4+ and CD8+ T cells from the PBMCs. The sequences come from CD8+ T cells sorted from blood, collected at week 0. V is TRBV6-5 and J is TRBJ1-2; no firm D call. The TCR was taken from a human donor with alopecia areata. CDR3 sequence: CASTTSASLYGYTF. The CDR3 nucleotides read TGTGCCAGCACCACGTCAGCGTCTCTCTATGGCTACACCTTC.